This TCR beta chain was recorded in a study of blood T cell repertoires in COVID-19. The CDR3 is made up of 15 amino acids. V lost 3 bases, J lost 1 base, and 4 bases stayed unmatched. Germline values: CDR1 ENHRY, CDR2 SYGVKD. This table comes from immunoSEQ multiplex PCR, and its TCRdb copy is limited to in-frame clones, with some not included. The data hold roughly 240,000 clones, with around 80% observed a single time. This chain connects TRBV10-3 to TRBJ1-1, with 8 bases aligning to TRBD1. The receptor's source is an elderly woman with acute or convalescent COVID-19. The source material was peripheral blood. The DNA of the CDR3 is TGTGCCATCAGTGAAGCCGGGACAGGGAACACTGAAGCTTTCTTT. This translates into CAISEAGTGNTEAFF.